Below, 22 T cell receptor beta chains from the same sample are listed, as sequenced in a study of blood T cell repertoires in COVID-19. Using immunoSEQ multiplex PCR, the repertoire was profiled, and TCRdb retains in-frame clones only, with some absent. The sample contains 200,000 to 250,000 clones, 80% to 90% of which appear only once. The sequenced material came from PBMCs or T cells enriched from blood (not recorded which). The receptors were sampled from a man aged 30 to 39 in a cohort exposed to, infected with or recovered from COVID-19 (not recorded which).

V is TRBV7-2 and J is TRBJ1-1, with D uncertain. Germline CDR1 is SGHTA and CDR2 is FQGNSA. Between the trimmed V and J ends, which lost 0 bases and 2 bases, there was a span of 7 bases. The CDR3 runs to 14 residues. The CDR3 nucleotides are TGTGCCAGCAGCTTAGCAGTCTACAACACTGAAGCTTTCTTT. The encoded protein is CASSLAVYNTEAFF.

V and J are TRBV7-3 and TRBJ2-1, with 8 bases lining up with TRBD2. The V segment lost 1 base and the J segment 7 bases; nucleotides outside the gene matches: 6. Germline-derived CDR1 and CDR2 are SGHTA and FQGTGA. The CDR3 has 15 amino acids. CDR3 sequence (DNA): TGTGCCAGCAGCTTAATAACGGGAGGGCTGAATGAGCAGTTCTTC. Its translation is CASSLITGGLNEQFF.

The chain uses TRBV19 and TRBJ2-7; D is possibly TRBD2 (6 bases). The CDR3 consists of 14 residues. The germline V gene encodes CDR1 LNHDA and CDR2 SQIVND (reference sequence). With 5 bases removed from V and 2 bases from J, the gap between germline ends came to 13 bases. CDR3 residues: CASSFAGGTYEQYF. The DNA for the CDR3 is TGTGCCAGTAGTTTTGCGGGCGGGACCTACGAGCAGTACTTC.

The gene calls are TRBV11-3 and TRBJ2-1, with TRBD2 as a possible D gene (6 bases). Deletions cut 3 bases from V and 0 bases from J, with 21 bases between. The CDR3 loop spans 19 amino acids. Germline loops: CDR1 SGHNT, CDR2 YENEEA. CDR3 loop: CASSLSGWGERSSYNEQFF. CDR3 in DNA: TGTGCCAGCAGCTTGAGCGGGTGGGGGGAGAGGAGCTCCTACAATGAGCAGTTCTTC.

The chain has TRBV7-2 and TRBJ2-3; 7 bases fit TRBD1. This CDR3 contains 14 residues. From germline, CDR1 is SGHTA and CDR2 FQGNSA. V lost 6 bases to trimming and J lost 5 bases; unmatched junction nucleotides: 8. The CDR3 region is CASSLQGDKDTQYF. DNA of the CDR3: TGTGCCAGCAGTCTTCAGGGGGACAAAGATACGCAGTATTTT.

The chain has TRBV9 and TRBJ2-7; TRBD1 is a possible D gene (6 bases). The CDR3 runs to 12 residues. CDR1 is SGDLS, CDR2 YYNGEE, per germline. V gave up 6 bases and J gave up 6 bases, with 13 bases separating them. The CDR3 is CASNNRVGEQYF. CDR3 in DNA: TGTGCCAGCAACAACAGGGTTGGCGAGCAGTACTTC.

This clone occurred once. This chain uses TRBV29-1 with TRBJ2-7; D not resolved. V lost 1 base and J lost 7, with 11 bases in between. The germline gives CDR1 SQVTM, CDR2 ANQGSEA. CDR3 length: 12 amino acids. The CDR3 nucleotides read TGCAGCGTTGAAGGAACCTATCCGGAGCAGTACTTC. Translating it yields CSVEGTYPEQYF.

This rearrangement joins TRBV5-1 to TRBJ2-2; D ambiguous. The CDR3 totals 13 residues. The ends were cut back, 3 bases at V and 5 bases at J, with 8 bases in the middle. Germline V CDR1 and CDR2: SGHRS, YFSETQ. The CDR3 is CASSSLRTGELFF. CDR3 DNA: TGCGCCAGCAGCTCCCTACGTACCGGGGAGCTGTTTTTT.

V gene TRBV18 combines with J gene TRBJ1-2, with 7 nucleotides matching TRBD1. The germline CDR1 and CDR2 sequences are KGHSH and LQKENI. V was pared by 0 bases and J by 0 bases, with 4 bases of the junction left unmatched. The CDR3 is made up of 16 amino acids. CDR3 loop: CASSPPGTATNYGYTF. The CDR3 DNA reads TGTGCCAGCTCACCACCCGGGACAGCTACTAACTATGGCTACACCTTC.

The V gene is TRBV28, the J gene TRBJ1-3; the D gene is possibly TRBD1 (6 bases). The CDR3 is made up of 17 amino acids. V was cut by 4 bases and J by 3 bases, with 19 bases left in between. Germline V CDR1 and CDR2: MDHEN, SYDVKM. The CDR3 region has the DNA TGTGCCAGCAGTTACCTCTGGTGGGGGCGAAGTGGAAACACCATATATTTT. This sequence encodes CASSYLWWGRSGNTIYF.

The rearrangement uses TRBV4-1 and TRBJ2-1; D is ambiguous. The CDR3 extends over 17 amino acids. Trimming took off 1 base at V and 0 bases at J, with 13 bases between the two ends. CDR1 and CDR2 (germline): MGHRA, YSYEKL. The CDR3, as DNA: TGCGCCAGCAGCCAAGTTTTAGACTTGAGCTCCTACAATGAGCAGTTCTTC. This gives the protein CASSQVLDLSSYNEQFF.

CDR3 sequence reads: CASSQIVREGQSYGYTF. The CDR3 nucleotides read TGTGCCAGCAGCCAAATCGTCAGGGAGGGTCAGTCCTATGGCTACACCTTC. V usage is TRBV14 and J usage is TRBJ1-2; TRBD1 is a possible D gene (5 bases). The CDR3 covers 17 residues. Germline CDR1 is SGHDN and CDR2 is FVKESK. Trimming removed 2 bases from V and 4 bases from J, with 20 bases in between.

V is TRBV11-3 and J is TRBJ2-4; a weak D match, TRBD1 (6 bases). The germline V gene has CDR1 SGHNT and CDR2 YENEEA. Trimming removed 1 base from V and 0 bases from J, with 13 bases in between. The CDR3 is made up of 17 amino acids. As DNA, the CDR3 is TGTGCCAGCAGCTTAGGTTTGGGGGCAGGAGCCAAAAACATTCAGTACTTC. Translated: CASSLGLGAGAKNIQYF.

The table lists this clone with a few counts. The J gene is TRBJ2-1, the V gene TRBV2; no firm D call. V shed 2 bases and J shed 0 bases, with 8 bases lying between them. This CDR3 contains 15 residues. Germline CDR1 SNHLY, CDR2 FYNNEI. CDR3 sequence reads: CASSENWSSYNEQFF. The DNA for the CDR3 is TGTGCCAGCAGTGAAAATTGGAGCTCCTACAATGAGCAGTTCTTC.

The chain is built from TRBV12-5 and TRBJ2-1; 15 bases fit TRBD2. The V gene end was trimmed by 1 base and the J gene end by 1 base; junction bases not matched to a gene: 20. The CDR3 has 24 amino acids. The germline V gene encodes CDR1 LGHNT and CDR2 FRNRAP. Here the CDR3 reads CASGLEQTLVGTSGRRPSYNEQFF. The CDR3, as DNA: TGTGCTAGTGGTTTGGAACAAACGCTTGTAGGGACTAGCGGGAGGCGGCCTTCCTACAATGAGCAGTTCTTC. The complete variable domain, with remaining parts taken from reference TRBV12-5 and TRBJ2-1, reads DARVTQTPRHKVTEMGQEVTMRCQPILGHNTVFWYRQTMMQGLELLAYFRNRAPLDDSGMPKDRFSAEMPDATLATLKIQPSEPRDSAVYFCASGLEQTLVGTSGRRPSYNEQFFGPGTRLTVL.

This chain links TRBV19 with TRBJ2-7; TRBD1 agrees at 12 bases. Germline CDR1 is LNHDA and CDR2 is SQIVND (reference sequence). The V and J ends lost 4 bases and 4 bases, in that order; junction bases with no gene match: 5. The CDR3 runs 15 residues. The CDR3 region is CASSTPGQGAYEQYF. CDR3 sequence (DNA): TGTGCCAGTAGTACGCCGGGACAGGGGGCTTACGAGCAGTACTTC.

The chain employs TRBV6-5 and TRBJ1-1; D is uncertain. Trimming removed 0 bases at V and 3 bases at J, with 8 bases between. Germline CDR1 MNHEY, CDR2 SVGAGI. The CDR3 spans 14 residues. This chain's CDR3 is CASSYSQRDTEAFF. DNA for the CDR3: TGTGCCAGCAGTTACTCCCAGAGGGACACTGAAGCTTTCTTT.

In this sample, this clone turned up once. V usage is TRBV19 and J usage is TRBJ2-3; tentative D call: TRBD2 (5 bases). CDR3 size: 12 residues. CDR1 and CDR2 (germline): LNHDA, SQIVND (reference sequence). The germline V and J ends were trimmed by 8 bases and 6 bases, with 12 bases remaining between them. The CDR3 DNA sequence: TGTGCCAGTTCGGAAACTAGGGATACGCAGTATTTT. It translates to CASSETRDTQYF.

The rearrangement links TRBV3-1 (or the pseudogene TRBV3-2) to TRBJ2-1; 15 nucleotides line up with TRBD2. V trimming: 2 bases; J trimming: 5 bases; junction bases outside the gene matches: 19. Germline-derived CDR1 and CDR2 are LGHDT and YNNKEL (reference sequence). This CDR3 is built from 22 residues. The CDR3 sequence is CASSQSLARTSGRAFIDNEQFF. CDR3 DNA: TGTGCCAGCAGCCAAAGTTTAGCGCGGACTAGCGGGAGGGCCTTCATCGACAATGAGCAGTTCTTC.

The J gene is TRBJ2-1, the V gene TRBV7-6; perhaps TRBD2 as D (5 bases). Trimming pared 5 bases from V and 1 base from J, leaving 12 bases between. The CDR3 totals 15 residues. The germline V gene has CDR1 SGHVS and CDR2 FNYEAQ. Written as DNA, the CDR3 is TGTGCCAGCAGCCCAGCGGCTGGTTCCTACAATGAGCAGTTCTTC. Translated: CASSPAAGSYNEQFF.

This clone was recorded once. The rearrangement joins TRBV18 to TRBJ1-1; a possible D gene is TRBD1 (6 bases). The length of the CDR3 is 16 residues. CDR1 KGHSH and CDR2 LQKENI come from the germline V gene. Trimming removed 1 base at V and 1 base at J, with 13 bases between. CDR3 sequence reads: CASSPRAGDGNTEAFF. CDR3 bases: TGTGCCAGCTCACCACGGGCAGGGGACGGGAACACTGAAGCTTTCTTT.

The chain has TRBV27 and TRBJ1-2; a possible D gene is TRBD1 (6 bases). The CDR3 runs 17 residues. Germline V CDR1 and CDR2: MNHEY, SMNVEV (reference sequence). V lost 6 bases and J lost 0, with 20 bases in between. The DNA for the CDR3 is TGTGCCAGCAGCGACCGTTCCGAGGGGGATTCTAACTATGGCTACACCTTC. Translation gives CASSDRSEGDSNYGYTF.